The 2 T cell receptor beta chains below come from one sample, sequenced in a study of cytomegalovirus exposure and HLA in healthy donors. The PCR ran on 60 Vbeta and 13 Jbeta primers. Generated by immunoSEQ multiplex PCR, the TCRdb table keeps only in-frame clones and is missing some. The sample lists 150,000 to 200,000 clones, roughly 80% occurring once. The sequencing sample was made of PBMCs. These receptors were collected from a female donor in good health and CMV-seronegative.

The V call is TRBV7-2, the J call TRBJ2-7; D is perhaps TRBD2 (6 bases). Germline V gives CDR1 SGHTA, CDR2 FQGNSA. With 3 bases removed from V and 0 bases from J, the gap between germline ends came to 12 bases. This CDR3 is 15 amino acids long. The CDR3 bases are TGTGCCAGCAGCTTGGGACTGAGCTACTCCTACGAGCAGTACTTC. It codes for CASSLGLSYSYEQYF.

The chain uses TRBV14 and TRBJ2-2, with D possibly TRBD1 on 5 matching bases. CDR1 is SGHDN, CDR2 FVKESK, per germline. V was shortened by 4 bases and J by 0 bases, with 15 bases between the two germline ends. The CDR3 loop spans 17 amino acids. CDR3 DNA: TGTGCCAGCAGCCCTCTCCCAGGGCTACCGAACACCGGGGAGCTGTTTTTT. Translation: CASSPLPGLPNTGELFF.